Presented here are 9 T cell receptor beta chains from one specimen sequenced in a study of T cell responses to AZD1222 COVID-19 vaccine. The assay was immunoSEQ multiplex PCR, and TCRdb's table has in-frame clones only and misses some. The table has around 85,000 clones, about 86% seen once. The source was peripheral blood, collected on day 0 of AZD1222 vaccination. The receptors originated from an adult in good health.

This clone was detected only once. V gene TRBV10-3 combines with J gene TRBJ2-7; D is perhaps TRBD2 (6 bases). The CDR3 runs to 12 residues. From germline, CDR1 is ENHRY and CDR2 SYGVKD. The V end was cut by 10 bases, the J end by 3 bases, with 13 bases between. Here the CDR3 reads CATSGTDYEQYF. The DNA of the CDR3 is TGTGCCACCTCAGGGACTGACTACGAGCAGTACTTC.

V usage is TRBV3-1 (or the pseudogene TRBV3-2) and J usage is TRBJ1-2; D perhaps matches TRBD1 (5 bases). This CDR3 spans 12 amino acids. The germline V and J ends were trimmed by 1 base and 8 bases, with 8 bases remaining between them. The germline V gene encodes CDR1 LGHDT and CDR2 YNNKEL (reference sequence). As DNA, the CDR3 is TGTGCCAGCAGCCAAGGGGGGGTCGGCTACACCTTC. Amino acids: CASSQGGVGYTF.

The chain combines TRBV6-5 with TRBJ2-5; perhaps TRBD2 as D (6 bases). Germline-derived CDR1 and CDR2 are MNHEY and SVGAGI. The CDR3 is 13 amino acids. The V gene lost 6 bases and the J gene lost 4 bases, with 12 bases spanning the gap. The chain's CDR3 is CASRTTSGETQYF. The CDR3 DNA follows: TGTGCCAGCAGAACGACTAGTGGAGAGACCCAGTACTTC.

This clone was recorded a few times. The CDR3 sequence: CASRTSGVSSETQYF. The CDR3 DNA reads TGTGCCAGCAGAACAAGCGGAGTGAGCTCCGAGACCCAGTACTTC. The chain combines TRBV6-5 with TRBJ2-5, with TRBD2 as a possible D gene (5 bases). The CDR3 consists of 15 residues. Germline loops: CDR1 MNHEY, CDR2 SVGAGI. V dropped 6 bases and J dropped 5 bases, with 19 bases sitting between them.

The V and J genes are TRBV14 and TRBJ2-1; 10 bases agree with TRBD2. Germline trimming cut 2 bases from V and 4 bases from J; bases unmatched to any gene: 8. CDR1 and CDR2 (germline): SGHDN, FVKESK. This CDR3 has 17 amino acids. The CDR3 loop reads CASSQFLAGAFYNEQFF. Written as DNA, the CDR3 is TGTGCCAGCAGCCAATTTCTAGCGGGAGCCTTTTACAATGAGCAGTTCTTC.

The chain carries TRBV5-1 and TRBJ2-7; a possible D gene is TRBD1 (6 bases). V lost 3 bases and J lost 7, with 14 bases in between. CDR1 is SGHRS, CDR2 YFSETQ, per germline. CDR3 length: 13 residues. CDR3 protein: CASSSQGGQEQYF. CDR3 DNA sequence: TGCGCCAGCAGCTCACAGGGTGGTCAAGAGCAGTACTTC.

Only one count was recorded for this clone. This rearrangement joins TRBV18 to TRBJ2-1; 9 bases align to TRBD1. The germline V gene has CDR1 KGHSH and CDR2 LQKENI. V shed 2 bases, J shed 7 bases, and the junction held 15 bases outside the gene matches. The CDR3 has 18 residues. Here the CDR3 reads CASSPMTGGPSRQNEQFF. The CDR3 DNA reads as TGTGCCAGCTCACCAATGACAGGGGGGCCGTCCCGTCAAAATGAGCAGTTCTTC.

The chain uses TRBV24-1 and TRBJ1-1, with 8 bases identical to TRBD1. The trim removed 2 bases at V and 3 bases at J, leaving 7 bases unmatched. The CDR3 runs 16 residues. Germline values: CDR1 KGHDR, CDR2 SFDVKD. The CDR3 nucleotides are TGTGCCACCAGTGATTCGAAGACAGGGGCGGACACTGAAGCTTTCTTT. Amino acid sequence: CATSDSKTGADTEAFF.

V is TRBV30 and J is TRBJ1-6; no clear D gene. The CDR3 totals 14 residues. Trimming removed 4 bases at V and 5 bases at J, with 12 bases between. Germline CDR1 reads GTSNPN; CDR2 reads SVGIG (reference sequence). The CDR3 is CAWNRGVHNSPLHF. In DNA form, the CDR3 reads TGTGCCTGGAATCGCGGGGTCCATAATTCACCCCTCCACTTT.